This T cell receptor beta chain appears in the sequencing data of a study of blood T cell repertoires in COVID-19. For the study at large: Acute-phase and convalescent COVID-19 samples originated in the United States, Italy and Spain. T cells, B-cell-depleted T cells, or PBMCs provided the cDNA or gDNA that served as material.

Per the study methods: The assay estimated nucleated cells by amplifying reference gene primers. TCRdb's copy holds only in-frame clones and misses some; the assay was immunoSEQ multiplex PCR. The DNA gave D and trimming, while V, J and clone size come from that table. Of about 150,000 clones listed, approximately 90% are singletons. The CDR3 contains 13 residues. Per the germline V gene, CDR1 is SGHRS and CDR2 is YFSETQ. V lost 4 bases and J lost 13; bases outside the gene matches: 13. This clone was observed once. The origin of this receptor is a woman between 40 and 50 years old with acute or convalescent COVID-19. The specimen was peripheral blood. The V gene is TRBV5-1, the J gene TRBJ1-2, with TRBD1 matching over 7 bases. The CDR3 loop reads CASSTQVGTAFTF. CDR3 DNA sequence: TGCGCCAGCAGCACCCAGGTCGGGACAGCCTTCACCTTC.